This T cell receptor (beta chain) was sequenced in a study of regulatory T cells in long-lasting Graves disease. General study points: TRBV28 was favored in persistent disease, as were TRBJ1-2 and TRBJ2-5. Researchers reported studying only peripheral blood, not thyroid tissue.

Time point reported: newly diagnosed GD, antithyroid drugs for less than 3 months. The TCR library used RNA extracted from PBMCs. An endocrinology unit in Xi'an, China, supplied the patients. EDTA tubes held roughly 9.2 milliliters of peripheral blood from each patient. This clonotype appeared many times. As yet, its antigen is unknown. Building of the TCR beta libraries involved iRepertoire HTBI primers and Arm-PCR of CDR3 regions. MiXCR, applied by TCRdb to the multiplex PCR reads, yields one record per CDR3 protein. The sample includes 200,000 to 300,000 distinct CDR3 sequences, about 19% of them seen just once. The ends were cut back, 3 bases at V and 9 bases at J, with 15 bases in the middle. The germline V gene has CDR1 SGHNT and CDR2 YENEEA. The CDR3 runs 15 residues.

The source material was peripheral blood mononuclear cells (PBMCs), sampled at new diagnosis, from a patient treated with antithyroid drugs. This sequence originates from a female donor with Graves disease. This chain connects TRBV11-3 to TRBJ1-6; unclear D gene. This CDR3 is CASSFKSSSFSPLHF. The CDR3 DNA is TGTGCCAGCAGCTTTAAATCGAGTTCCTTTTCACCCCTCCACTTT. The entire variable domain, with the rest obtained from reference TRBV11-3 and TRBJ1-6, is as follows: EAGVVQSPRYKIIEKKQPVAFWCNPISGHNTLYWYLQNLGQGPELLIRYENEEAVDDSQLPKDRFSAERLKGVDSTLKIQPAELGDSAVYLCASSFKSSSFSPLHFGNGTRLTVT.